Listed here is a single TCR beta chain. Its antigen has not been determined. Base qualities are not provided; no much larger clone lies one nucleotide away. The germline V gene (reference sequence) sets CDR1 to MNHEY and CDR2 to SMNVEV. The CDR3 has 12 amino acids, counting the end cysteine and phenylalanine. The DNA shown is the 36-base CDR3, in frame from base 1. V loses 6 bases, J loses 9 bases, and the germline ends lie 12 bases apart. The data are from a study of blood T cells in healthy people across ages (dated by TCRdb to between 2015 and 2016). Notes on the research overall: In model experiments, template switching captured about one uniquely barcoded TCR beta cDNA molecule for every two T cells. Donors of different ages were randomly distributed across sequencing lanes to avoid experimental bias. Two additional independent replicas of 1 million unique cDNA reads from the same blood draw were analyzed for two donors (one aged 18 to 29 and one aged 80 or older). The donors were split into four age groups: young (average 16 years), middle-aged (about 40), aged (over 55) and long-lived (under 85). To track age-related changes in TCR beta repertoire diversity, the study relied on deep sequencing normalized with unique cDNA molecular identifiers. What the work shows at the level of the full study, not this receptor alone: Observed TCR beta diversity per million T cells fell roughly linearly with age, and a significant reduction was already apparent by age around 40. The long-lived group showed more naive CD4+ T cells, fewer expanded clones and increased TCR diversity than the aged group, suggesting age selection. Since profiling was done on bulk unsorted PBMCs, naive and antigen-experienced compartments could not be conclusively compared. The CMV infection status of donors was not known, potentially confounding age-related changes in expanded clonotypes. There was a strong correlation between observed TCR beta diversity and the percentage of naive T cells measured by flow cytometry. Total diversity estimates from one million sequenced T cells were considered lower bounds and underestimates.

The donors were roughly 40 Caucasian individuals from Russia, aged 6 to 90 years, who were systemically healthy. Each donor gave around 9.9 milliliters of peripheral blood, collected into EDTA-treated Vacutainer tubes. Ficoll-Paque density-gradient centrifugation was used to isolate PBMCs, with at least 7 million obtained per sample. Trizol reagent was used to extract total RNA from PBMCs, with at least 5.5 micrograms per sample. For every donor, an aliquot of PBMCs went through flow cytometry to measure the percentages of naive CD45RAhigh/CD27high T cells. Libraries came from 5' RACE. Sequencing relied on an Illumina HiSeq 2500. The second PCR ran for roughly 7 to 12 cycles and used a J-beta primer mix along with a sample-barcoded 5' primer. Each TCR beta cDNA molecule received a unique molecular identifier from a template-switch 5' adaptor carrying 12 random nucleotides. At least 2.5 million CDR3-containing paired-end reads were obtained from each sample. First-strand cDNA was synthesized from all RNA with the Mint cDNA synthesis kit, primed by a TRBC-specific oligonucleotide. Following uracil-DNA glycosylase treatment, all cDNA underwent a first 18-cycle PCR with the universal primers M1SS and BC2_uni_R. Per the authors' processing: For normalization, 1 million high-quality reads were randomly selected from each sample, with every read carrying a distinct molecular identifier. Instead of being binned into consensus sequences, reads that shared molecular identifiers were thrown out. MiTCR, with a Q25 quality threshold and the strictest error-elimination algorithm, was used for CDR3 identification, clonotype clustering and error correction. A nonparametric unseen species model using Euler transformation provided a lower-bound estimate of total TCR beta diversity. TCRdb cleaned the public reads at Q25 with fastp, built clones with MiXCR and kept in-frame beta chains. Rows with one shared CDR3 protein collapse into an entry with the most common genes and DNA. TCRdb's processing, not the authors' own work, is the source of the V and J calls. Counted in this sample were some 880,000 distinct CDR3 sequences; roughly 35% of them appeared once. 10% to 15% of the sample rests with the top ten.

The sequenced sample consisted of blood. The sequence joins TRBV27 to TRBJ2-1, with the D segment identity uncertain. The sequence was obtained from a man between 18 and 35 years old in good health. The CDR3 region has the sequence CASRLNSREQFF. DNA sequence: TGTGCCAGCAGGTTGAACAGCCGTGAGCAGTTCTTC.